Below are 19 T cell receptor beta chains sequenced from a single sample in a study of cytomegalovirus exposure and HLA in healthy donors. Primers included in the PCR were 60 Vbeta and 13 Jbeta primers. Using immunoSEQ multiplex PCR, the repertoire was profiled, and TCRdb retains in-frame clones only, with some absent. The sample lists 50,000 or so clones, over 60% occurring once. Sequenced input: PBMCs. Receptor source: a woman between 40 and 50 years old in good health and CMV-seropositive.

V usage is TRBV5-4 and J usage is TRBJ2-2; tentative D call: TRBD2 (5 bases). The germline V gene has CDR1 SGHNT and CDR2 YYREEE (reference sequence). The CDR3 is made up of 15 amino acids. The V gene lost 7 bases and the J gene lost 2 bases, with 15 bases spanning the gap. DNA for the CDR3: TGTGCCAGCCAGCGCACTAGTTTCAACACCGGGGAGCTGTTTTTT. Amino acid sequence: CASQRTSFNTGELFF.

J is TRBJ2-5 and V is TRBV4-1; D is perhaps TRBD2 (7 bases). V lost 4 bases, J lost 5 bases, and 14 bases lay in between. This CDR3 comprises 14 residues. Germline lookup yields CDR1 MGHRA and CDR2 YSYEKL. This CDR3 is CASSRGGGAETQYF. In DNA form, the CDR3 reads TGCGCCAGCAGCCGGGGAGGGGGGGCGGAGACCCAGTACTTC.

V and J are TRBV30 and TRBJ2-7; 11 bases are shared with TRBD2. Germline values: CDR1 GTSNPN, CDR2 SVGIG (reference sequence). CDR3 size: 13 residues. Unmatched junction bases numbered 1, after V lost 2 bases and J lost 4 bases. Written as DNA, the CDR3 is TGTGCCTGGAGTACTAGCGGGGGTTACGAGCAGTACTTC. It translates to CAWSTSGGYEQYF.

In this sample, this clone turned up once. This chain uses TRBV30 with TRBJ2-2; the match to TRBD2 covers 13 bases. The CDR3 length is 14 residues. Germline CDR1 is GTSNPN and CDR2 is SVGIG (reference sequence). V was clipped by 5 bases and J by 7 bases; unmatched bases: 4. The CDR3 coding sequence is TGTGCCTGGGGGACTAGCGGGGTTGGCGGGGAGCTGTTTTTT. Its translation is CAWGTSGVGGELFF.

This chain uses TRBV5-1 with TRBJ2-3; D gene unclear. CDR1 is SGHRS, CDR2 YFSETQ, per germline. The V end was cut by 2 bases, the J end by 3 bases, with 10 bases between. This CDR3 has 14 amino acids. The CDR3 here is CASSFRASTDTQYF. The CDR3 region has the DNA TGCGCCAGCAGCTTCCGCGCTTCTACAGATACGCAGTATTTT.

The chain combines TRBV28 with TRBJ1-5; 11 positions match TRBD1. Germline loops: CDR1 MDHEN, CDR2 SYDVKM. After removal of 8 bases from V and 3 bases from J, the junction contained 6 bases not matched to a gene. This CDR3 contains 15 residues. The CDR3 DNA is TGTGCCAGCTCCGGGACAGGGGGTCCCAATCAGCCCCAGCATTTT. Translating it yields CASSGTGGPNQPQHF.

The chain recombines TRBV2 with TRBJ2-3, with 7 positions matching TRBD1. The J segment lost 2 bases and the V segment lost 7 bases, leaving 21 bases of the junction unmatched. This CDR3 spans 19 amino acids. Germline V gives CDR1 SNHLY, CDR2 FYNNEI. The CDR3 reads CASNLRQGFPKGATDTQYF. The CDR3 coding sequence is TGTGCCAGCAACCTTCGACAGGGATTCCCAAAGGGGGCCACAGATACGCAGTATTTT.

The genes are TRBV9 and TRBJ1-1; D not certain. The CDR3 is 13 residues long. CDR1 and CDR2 from the germline V gene are SGDLS and YYNGEE. The germline V and J ends were trimmed by 4 bases and 4 bases, with 11 bases remaining between them. CDR3 residues: CASSQPTGTEAFF. CDR3 in DNA: TGTGCCAGCAGCCAACCTACCGGCACTGAAGCTTTCTTT.

The chain combines TRBV11-2 with TRBJ2-1, with TRBD2 matching over 7 bases. The CDR3 runs to 15 residues. CDR1 is SGHAT and CDR2 is FQNNGV in the germline V gene. Trimming took 1 base from V and 5 from J; bases not matched to a gene: 5. CDR3 nucleotides: TGTGCCAGCAGCTTAGCGGGGGGACCTAACAATGAGCAGTTCTTC. Its translation is CASSLAGGPNNEQFF.

The chain employs TRBV5-1 and TRBJ2-5, with TRBD2 as a possible D gene (5 bases). Trimming removed 1 base from V and 5 bases from J, with 9 bases in between. Germline CDR1 SGHRS, CDR2 YFSETQ. The CDR3 is made up of 13 amino acids. The CDR3 region has the DNA TGCGCCAGCAGCTTGCGAGGGCCCGAGACCCAGTACTTC. It is translated as CASSLRGPETQYF.

The chain couples TRBV29-1 to TRBJ1-2; D perhaps matches TRBD1 (5 bases). CDR3 size: 13 residues. With 0 bases removed from V and 8 bases from J, the gap between germline ends came to 13 bases. From germline, CDR1 is SQVTM and CDR2 ANQGSEA. CDR3 bases: TGCAGCGTTGAAGATTTAGGCAGACAGGGCTACACCTTC. This encodes CSVEDLGRQGYTF.

The V call is TRBV12-5, the J call TRBJ2-3; 7 bases agree with TRBD2. The germline V gene has CDR1 LGHNT and CDR2 FRNRAP. The V and J ends lost 6 bases and 6 bases, in that order; junction bases with no gene match: 6. The CDR3 spans 13 residues. CDR3 residues: CASGQGLRDTQYF. Written as DNA, the CDR3 is TGTGCTAGTGGGCAGGGACTACGGGATACGCAGTATTTT.

The DNA of the CDR3 is TGTGCCAGCAGTTTAAGCGGGGGGGCCCTGAATACGCAGTATTTT. This translates into CASSLSGGALNTQYF. The chain recombines TRBV27 with TRBJ2-3; 10 bases line up with TRBD2. Germline values: CDR1 MNHEY, CDR2 SMNVEV (reference sequence). This CDR3 is 15 amino acids long. The ends lost 2 bases at V and 7 bases at J; junction bases unmatched: 6.

This clone came up once. The chain combines TRBV28 with TRBJ2-5; TRBD1 aligns across 8 bases. V lost 11 bases to trimming and J lost 4 bases; unmatched junction nucleotides: 3. This CDR3 has 11 amino acids. Germline V gene lookup returns CDR1 MDHEN and CDR2 SYDVKM. The chain's CDR3 is CAEGTGETQYF. The DNA for the CDR3 is TGTGCCGAAGGGACAGGAGAGACCCAGTACTTC.

This clone turned up a few times. The chain combines TRBV15 with TRBJ2-7; 9 bases are shared with TRBD1. Losses at the gene ends were 0 bases for V and 2 bases for J; bases not matched to a gene: 5. Looked up from germline, CDR1 is LNHNV and CDR2 is YYDKDF (reference sequence). The CDR3 consists of 16 residues. The CDR3 is CATSRDRTGVTYEQYF. CDR3 in DNA: TGTGCCACCAGCAGAGATAGGACAGGGGTCACCTACGAGCAGTACTTC.

This clone was seen a handful of times. This rearrangement joins TRBV6-5 to TRBJ1-6, with 7 bases that match TRBD1. V lost 1 base and J lost 6; bases outside the gene matches: 6. The CDR3 totals 16 residues. From germline, CDR1 is MNHEY and CDR2 SVGAGI. As DNA, the CDR3 is TGTGCCAGCAGTTACTTCTCGGGACAGCGTAATTCACCCCTCCACTTT. This codes for CASSYFSGQRNSPLHF.

This clone was counted a single time. The chain recombines TRBV28 with TRBJ1-5; tentative D call: TRBD1 (5 bases). This CDR3 is built from 12 residues. Germline values: CDR1 MDHEN, CDR2 SYDVKM. V was clipped by 5 bases and J by 6 bases, with 8 bases between them. CDR3 DNA: TGTGCCAGCAGTACCAGGGTTCAGCCCCAGCATTTT. Amino acids: CASSTRVQPQHF. Drawing the rest from reference TRBV28 and TRBJ1-5, the complete variable domain is DVKVTQSSRYLVKRTGEKVFLECVQDMDHENMFWYRQDPGLGLRLIYFSYDVKMKEKGDIPEGYSVSREKKERFSLILESASTNQTSMYLCASSTRVQPQHFGDGTRLSIL.

The chain uses TRBV19 and TRBJ1-6, with 8 bases matching TRBD1. V lost 3 bases to trimming and J lost 8 bases; unmatched junction nucleotides: 6. There are 15 residues in the CDR3. The germline V gene has CDR1 LNHDA and CDR2 SQIVND (reference sequence). The CDR3 here is CASSIRTGRDSPLHF. CDR3 sequence (DNA): TGTGCCAGTAGTATTCGGACAGGGCGGGATTCACCCCTCCACTTT.

The V call is TRBV5-1, the J call TRBJ1-6, with TRBD1 matching over 7 bases. The CDR3 runs 17 residues. The ends lost 4 bases at V and 6 bases at J; junction bases unmatched: 13. Germline loops: CDR1 SGHRS, CDR2 YFSETQ. CDR3 sequence (DNA): TGCGCCAGCAGCCTGCGGAATCCAGGGGGACTTAATTCACCCCTCCACTTT. This codes for CASSLRNPGGLNSPLHF.